The rows below give T cell receptor beta chains drawn from one sample of a study of T cell repertoires in cytomegalovirus infection. TCRdb processed the reads anew with MiXCR; each CDR3 protein has one entry. The sample shows more than 150,000 distinct CDR3 sequences, roughly a fifth of them seen only once. The specimen was PBMCs. The receptors were sampled from a human donor in good health (CMV status not recorded). Some clones in this sample may be carry-over from other donors' samples. Each CDR3 is given with its conserved first and last residue. The D gene is left open where the match is weak. Size is stated for part of the rows, as once, few or many counts, or as a class when the clone is expanded.

D: -
J: TRBJ1-5
V: TRBV5-6
size: -
CDR3: CASSFKGVIDDNQPQHF
DNA: TGTGCCAGCAGCTTTAAGGGGGTGATTGATGACAATCAGCCCCAGCATTTT

D: -
J: TRBJ2-5
V: TRBV7-9
size: -
CDR3: CASSIGTLKYQETQYF
DNA: TGTGCCAGCAGCATTGGGACACTTAAGTACCAAGAGACCCAGTACTTC

D: -
J: TRBJ2-2
V: TRBV5-1
size: -
CDR3: CASRSDSSGGELFF
DNA: TGCGCCAGCAGGTCGGACTCCTCGGGCGGGGAGCTGTTTTTT

D: TRBD1
J: TRBJ1-1
V: TRBV6-2/TRBV6-3
size: many
CDR3: CASNHAGGNEAFF
DNA: TGTGCCAGCAACCACGCAGGGGGCAATGAAGCTTTCTTT

D: -
J: TRBJ2-7
V: TRBV7-6
size: -
CDR3: CASTLGGREQYF
DNA: TGTGCCAGCACCTTAGGGGGACGCGAGCAGTACTTC

D: -
J: TRBJ2-1
V: TRBV28
size: many
CDR3: CASSLLTGTGNNEQFF
DNA: TGTGCCAGCAGTTTATTAACCGGGACGGGGAACAATGAGCAGTTCTTC

D: -
J: TRBJ1-1
V: TRBV10-2
size: -
CDR3: CASSERVTEAFF
DNA: TGCGCCAGCAGTGAGAGAGTCACTGAAGCTTTCTTT

D: -
J: TRBJ1-2
V: TRBV7-6
size: few
CDR3: CASSATGRQSYGYTF
DNA: TGTGCCAGCAGTGCCACAGGGAGACAAAGCTATGGCTACACCTTC

D: -
J: TRBJ1-2
V: TRBV28
size: few
CDR3: CASSYDRRPIGYTF
DNA: TGTGCCAGCAGCTACGACAGACGCCCTATTGGCTACACCTTC

D: -
J: TRBJ1-1
V: TRBV2
size: few
CDR3: CASSEWGDGTEAFF
DNA: TGTGCCAGCAGTGAATGGGGGGACGGCACTGAAGCTTTCTTT

D: -
J: TRBJ2-2
V: TRBV7-3
size: many
CDR3: CASSPGQLYTGELFF
DNA: TGTGCCAGCAGCCCGGGACAACTATACACCGGGGAGCTGTTTTTT

D: -
J: TRBJ2-7
V: TRBV7-9
size: few
CDR3: CASTPSRPRDPYEQYF
DNA: TGTGCCAGCACCCCTTCCCGACCCCGAGATCCCTACGAGCAGTACTTC

D: TRBD1
J: TRBJ2-5
V: TRBV5-6
size: many
CDR3: CASSLWAGGDQETQYF
DNA: TGTGCCAGCAGCTTGTGGGCAGGGGGCGATCAAGAGACCCAGTACTTC

D: -
J: TRBJ2-1
V: TRBV7-9
size: -
CDR3: CASSLGGLGPGYNEQFF
DNA: TGTGCCAGCAGCTTAGGGGGGCTGGGCCCCGGCTACAATGAGCAGTTCTTC

D: -
J: TRBJ1-3
V: TRBV2
size: few
CDR3: CASNGNSGNTIYF
DNA: TGTGCCAGCAACGGGAACTCTGGAAACACCATATATTTT

D: -
J: TRBJ2-1
V: TRBV6-1
size: many
CDR3: CASRDTVNEQFF
DNA: TGTGCCAGCAGAGACACAGTCAATGAGCAGTTCTTC

D: -
J: TRBJ2-3
V: TRBV7-3
size: many
CDR3: CASSLRTEAGGTDTQYF
DNA: TGTGCCAGCAGCTTAAGGACAGAGGCAGGGGGCACAGATACGCAGTATTTT

D: -
J: TRBJ2-1
V: TRBV7-6
size: many
CDR3: CASSSPKGRVYNEQFF
DNA: TGTGCCAGCAGCTCCCCGAAGGGGAGAGTATACAATGAGCAGTTCTTC

D: -
J: TRBJ1-4
V: TRBV28
size: many
CDR3: CASRLEGFPNEKLFF
DNA: TGTGCCAGCAGGCTTGAGGGGTTTCCTAATGAAAAACTGTTTTTT

D: -
J: TRBJ2-2
V: TRBV12-3/TRBV12-4
size: -
CDR3: CASSPTGLANTGELFF
DNA: TGTGCCAGCAGTCCCACAGGGCTCGCGAACACCGGGGAGCTGTTTTTT

D: -
J: TRBJ2-7
V: TRBV7-2
size: few
CDR3: CASSVDIAYEQYF
DNA: TGTGCCAGCAGCGTTGACATAGCCTACGAGCAGTACTTC

D: -
J: TRBJ1-1
V: TRBV7-2
size: many
CDR3: CASSITPVVVNTEAFF
DNA: TGTGCCAGCAGCATAACCCCGGTGGTAGTGAACACTGAAGCTTTCTTT

D: -
J: TRBJ1-2
V: TRBV2
size: few
CDR3: CASNGGESYGYTF
DNA: TGTGCCAGCAACGGGGGGGAGAGCTATGGCTACACCTTC

D: -
J: TRBJ2-7
V: TRBV7-6
size: many
CDR3: CASSLGVAYEQYF
DNA: TGTGCCAGCAGCTTAGGTGTGGCCTACGAGCAGTACTTC

D: -
J: TRBJ1-2
V: TRBV20-1
size: few
CDR3: CSASLGGVYTF
DNA: TGCAGTGCTAGTTTGGGGGGCGTCTACACCTTC

D: -
J: TRBJ2-3
V: TRBV10-3
size: -
CDR3: CAISDLGTQYF
DNA: TGTGCCATCAGTGACCTAGGGACGCAGTATTTT

D: -
J: TRBJ2-1
V: TRBV7-6
size: -
CDR3: CASSLGARKTEQFF
DNA: TGTGCCAGCAGCTTAGGAGCCCGGAAGACGGAGCAGTTCTTC

D: -
J: TRBJ1-5
V: TRBV19
size: -
CDR3: CASGGVPNQPQHF
DNA: TGTGCCTCCGGAGGGGTCCCCAATCAGCCCCAGCATTTT